Following are 32 T cell receptor beta chains from one sample sequenced in a study of cytomegalovirus exposure and HLA in healthy donors (dated by TCRdb to the late 2010s). The library was obtained by the immunoSEQ multiplex PCR assay. TCRdb provides this immuneACCESS table in a form limited to in-frame rearrangements. Some clones are lacking; in checked studies, under half of them reflect an unresolved V gene, and why the rest are absent is not known. For this sample there are approximately 220,000 clones; over 80% appear just once. The leading ten clones occupy more than 13% of the sample. Source material: PBMCs. The receptors stem from a woman aged 30 to 39 in good health and CMV-seropositive.

The V gene is TRBV23-1, the J gene TRBJ1-5; maybe TRBD1 (5 bases). TRBV23-1 belongs to the ORF category, with a function that is uncertain. The germline V and J ends were trimmed by 2 bases and 7 bases, with 15 bases remaining between them. The CDR3 is made up of 15 amino acids. This CDR3 reads CASSQPGTLSQPQHF. DNA for the CDR3: TGCGCCAGCAGTCAACCCGGGACCCTAAGCCAGCCCCAGCATTTT.

The chain has TRBV21-1 and TRBJ1-4; the D call TRBD1 from the table was never checked on the DNA. TRBV21-1 counts as a pseudogene. This CDR3 is 21 amino acids long. The CDR3 coding sequence is TGTGCCAGCAGCAAAGCCCACAATTTGGGACAGGGGGCTCATGGTAATGAAAAACTGTTTTTT. Its translation is CASSKAHNLGQGAHGNEKLFF.

The gene calls are TRBV18 and TRBJ2-7, with a tentative D call TRBD1 (5 bases). This CDR3 has 15 amino acids. V lost 6 bases to trimming and J lost 0 bases, with 15 bases between them. Germline V gives CDR1 KGHSH, CDR2 LQKENI. In DNA, the CDR3 is TGTGCCAGCTCCCCCGGACAACCCCTCTCCTACGAGCAGTACTTC. It encodes CASSPGQPLSYEQYF. Supplemented by reference TRBV18 and TRBJ2-7, the full variable domain reads NAGVMQNPRHLVRRRGQEARLRCSPMKGHSHVYWYRQLPEEGLKFMVYLQKENIIDESGMPKERFSAEFPKEGPSILRIQQVVRGDSAAYFCASSPGQPLSYEQYFGPGTRLTVT.

This clone was detected only once. The V and J genes are TRBV27 and TRBJ1-5, with D perhaps TRBD1 (5 bases). The CDR3 totals 13 residues. Trimming removed 4 bases from V and 6 bases from J, with 10 bases in between. Germline assignment: CDR1 MNHEY and CDR2 SMNVEV (reference sequence). The CDR3 nucleotides read TGTGCCAGCAGTTGGGGGTTAGGTCAGCCCCAGCATTTT. Translating it yields CASSWGLGQPQHF.

This chain links TRBV7-2 with TRBJ2-7; 11 bases agree with TRBD1. The junction had 6 bases not matched to a gene; V was cut back by 1 base and J by 7 bases. The CDR3 totals 15 residues. Germline loops: CDR1 SGHTA, CDR2 FQGNSA. The CDR3 loop reads CASSLGTGGQGEQYF. The CDR3 DNA follows: TGTGCCAGCAGCTTAGGGACAGGGGGCCAAGGAGAGCAGTACTTC.

This clone has just one count. The chain recombines TRBV6-1 with TRBJ1-1; D remains ambiguous. This CDR3 contains 11 residues. With 2 bases removed from V and 8 bases from J, the gap between germline ends came to 6 bases. CDR1 and CDR2 from the germline V gene are MNHNS and SASEGT. The CDR3 sequence: CASSEWVEAFF. The DNA for the CDR3 is TGTGCCAGCAGTGAATGGGTAGAAGCTTTCTTT.

This chain connects TRBV7-3 to TRBJ2-2; 7 nucleotides agree with TRBD1. Germline V CDR1 and CDR2: SGHTA, FQGTGA. This CDR3 spans 15 amino acids. V trimming: 5 bases; J trimming: 3 bases; junction bases outside the gene matches: 6. CDR3 in amino acids: CASSPGTADTGELFF. CDR3 bases: TGTGCCAGCAGCCCCGGGACAGCTGACACCGGGGAGCTGTTTTTT.

The chain recombines TRBV30 with TRBJ2-7; a weak D match, TRBD2 (6 bases). The V end lost 2 bases, the J end lost 4 bases, and 21 bases lay between the germline ends. Germline V gene lookup returns CDR1 GTSNPN and CDR2 SVGIG (reference sequence). CDR3 size: 16 residues. The CDR3 coding sequence is TGTGCCTGGAGTCCCCCCAACGGACTACATCCTTACGAGCAGTACTTC. Translated: CAWSPPNGLHPYEQYF. Full variable domain (remainder filled in from reference TRBV30 and TRBJ2-7): SQTIHQWPATLVQPVGSPLSLECTVEGTSNPNLYWYRQAAGRGLQLLFYSVGIGQISSEVPQNLSASRPQDRQFILSSKKLLLSDSGFYLCAWSPPNGLHPYEQYFGPGTRLTVT.

The chain recombines TRBV6-5 with TRBJ2-7; TRBD1 agrees at 7 bases. The CDR3 runs 12 residues. Germline V CDR1 and CDR2: MNHEY, SVGAGI. Losses at the gene ends were 5 bases for V and 5 bases for J; bases not matched to a gene: 3. CDR3 amino acids: CASSKGAHEQYF. CDR3 nucleotide sequence: TGTGCCAGCAGTAAGGGGGCCCACGAGCAGTACTTC.

The chain employs TRBV19 and TRBJ2-7; D remains unclear. Germline V CDR1 and CDR2: LNHDA, SQIVND (reference sequence). V was cut by 11 bases and J by 7 bases, with 18 bases left in between. The CDR3 totals 12 residues. CDR3 coding DNA: TGTGCCCATACGGGCAGTCCTAGGGAGCAGTACTTC. It translates to CAHTGSPREQYF.

This clone was observed once. This chain uses TRBV29-1 with TRBJ2-7, with 7 positions matching TRBD1. Germline V gene lookup returns CDR1 SQVTM and CDR2 ANQGSEA. V trimming: 7 bases; J trimming: 10 bases; junction bases outside the gene matches: 13. This CDR3 region has 12 residues. CDR3 region: CSALRDSDKQYF. The CDR3 nucleotides are TGCAGCGCACTACGGGACAGCGATAAACAGTACTTC.

This clone was counted once. The chain carries TRBV13 and TRBJ2-3; D remains ambiguous. Trimming removed 5 bases at V and 0 bases at J, with 18 bases between. The CDR3 extends over 17 amino acids. Germline V lookup: CDR1 PRHDT, CDR2 FYEKMQ (reference sequence). The CDR3, as DNA: TGTGCCAGCAGCCCTCCTATTCGACATCCTAGCACAGATACGCAGTATTTT. Protein sequence: CASSPPIRHPSTDTQYF. The entire variable domain, with the rest obtained from reference TRBV13 and TRBJ2-3, is as follows: AAGVIQSPRHLIKEKRETATLKCYPIPRHDTVYWYQQGPGQDPQFLISFYEKMQSDKGSIPDRFSAQQFSDYHSELNMSSLELGDSALYFCASSPPIRHPSTDTQYFGPGTRLTVL.

CDR3 nucleotide sequence: TGCAGCGTTGTACAGGGTGGGAAAGAGACCCAGTACTTC. Protein sequence: CSVVQGGKETQYF. The rearrangement uses TRBV29-1 and TRBJ2-5; tentatively, D is TRBD1 (6 bases). The CDR3 extends over 13 amino acids. Looked up from germline, CDR1 is SQVTM and CDR2 is ANQGSEA. V lost 4 bases and J lost 3, with 12 bases in between.

This chain connects TRBV5-1 to TRBJ1-5; D not certain. Trimming took off 0 bases at V and 2 bases at J, with 3 bases between the two ends. The CDR3 consists of 13 residues. Germline V gene sequence: CDR1 SGHRS, CDR2 YFSETQ. The DNA of the CDR3 is TGCGCCAGCAGCTTGGATGGCAATCAGCCCCAGCATTTT. It is translated as CASSLDGNQPQHF. The variable domain in full, with the rest retrieved from reference TRBV5-1 and TRBJ1-5, is KAGVTQTPRYLIKTRGQQVTLSCSPISGHRSVSWYQQTPGQGLQFLFEYFSETQRNKGNFPGRFSGRQFSNSRSEMNVSTLELGDSALYLCASSLDGNQPQHFGDGTRLSIL.

The chain combines TRBV2 with TRBJ1-4; no clear D. In germline, CDR1 is SNHLY, CDR2 FYNNEI. The CDR3 contains 14 residues. Deletions cut 5 bases from V and 5 bases from J, with 12 bases between. CDR3 sequence reads: CASSNRGFNEKLFF. DNA of the CDR3: TGTGCCAGCAGTAACCGAGGGTTCAATGAAAAACTGTTTTTT.

This clone is a singleton in its sample. The chain has TRBV28 and TRBJ1-2, with a possible D match to TRBD1 (6 bases). The CDR3 sequence is 18 residues long. The V gene's germline CDR1 is MDHEN and CDR2 SYDVKM. V dropped 7 bases and J dropped 5 bases, with 29 bases sitting between them. CDR3 nucleotide sequence: TGTGCCAGCACCTCGCGGCTTGCAGGGGCGCGTCTGGGGTATGGCTACACCTTC. Translating gives CASTSRLAGARLGYGYTF.

The chain carries TRBV10-3 and TRBJ2-3; no firm D call. The CDR3 totals 14 residues. V lost 3 bases to trimming and J lost 8 bases, with 15 bases between them. Germline values: CDR1 ENHRY, CDR2 SYGVKD. The CDR3 loop reads CAISDSLGQGTQYF. Written as DNA, the CDR3 is TGTGCCATCAGTGACAGTCTCGGTCAAGGTACGCAGTATTTT.

The V and J genes are TRBV28 and TRBJ2-3, with 9 bases fitting TRBD1. V was pared by 10 bases and J by 3 bases, with 20 bases of the junction left unmatched. Germline CDR1 MDHEN, CDR2 SYDVKM. This CDR3 has 18 residues. In nucleotides, the CDR3 is TGTGCCACTACTGGGACAGGGTTCGACGGGGTTGGGACAGATACGCAGTATTTT. Translating gives CATTGTGFDGVGTDTQYF.

The chain uses TRBV18 and TRBJ1-3, with 7 nucleotides matching TRBD1. The CDR3 runs 14 residues. V was pared by 4 bases and J by 3 bases, with 3 bases of the junction left unmatched. The V gene's germline CDR1 is KGHSH and CDR2 LQKENI. For the CDR3, the DNA is TGTGCCAGCTCACGGCAGGGGGATGGAAACACCATATATTTT. As protein: CASSRQGDGNTIYF.

This chain uses TRBV5-1 with TRBJ1-4; possibly TRBD1 for D (5 bases). Germline CDR1 SGHRS, CDR2 YFSETQ. CDR3 length: 16 residues. With 5 bases removed from V and 7 bases from J, the gap between germline ends came to 21 bases. CDR3 DNA: TGCGCCAGCAGTATCAACCCCGGGGCGGAGGGTGAAAAACTGTTTTTT. Protein sequence: CASSINPGAEGEKLFF.

A single count supports this clone. This chain links TRBV7-3 with TRBJ2-7, with no clear D. The CDR3 is 13 amino acids. Between the trimmed V and J ends, which lost 0 bases and 6 bases, there was a span of 9 bases. The germline V gene has CDR1 SGHTA and CDR2 FQGTGA. CDR3 in amino acids: CASSLTRVGEQYF. The CDR3 DNA sequence: TGTGCCAGCAGCTTAACTCGTGTTGGCGAGCAGTACTTC.

The J gene is TRBJ2-3, the V gene TRBV5-4; the D gene is possibly TRBD2 (5 bases). CDR3 length: 15 residues. The germline V gene encodes CDR1 SGHNT and CDR2 YYREEE (reference sequence). Between the trimmed V and J ends, which lost 0 bases and 1 base, there was a span of 9 bases. The CDR3 sequence is CASSLGLAGTDTQYF. The CDR3 DNA reads TGTGCCAGCAGCTTGGGGCTAGCAGGCACAGATACGCAGTATTTT.

The chain has TRBV23-1 and TRBJ1-1, with D tentatively TRBD1 (5 bases). TRBV23-1 is marked as an open reading frame, function uncertain. The CDR3 has 14 residues. The V and J ends lost 1 base and 3 bases respectively, with 9 bases between them. The CDR3 DNA follows: TGCGCCAGCAGTCAATGCAGGGCTTACACTGAAGCTTTCTTT. Translating it yields CASSQCRAYTEAFF.

The genes are TRBV7-6 and TRBJ2-7; 7 nucleotides agree with TRBD1. V was clipped by 1 base and J by 1 base; unmatched bases: 4. The V gene's germline CDR1 is SGHVS and CDR2 FNYEAQ. The CDR3 runs 15 residues. CDR3 region: CASSLEGQASYEQYF. The DNA for the CDR3 is TGTGCCAGCAGCTTAGAAGGACAGGCATCCTACGAGCAGTACTTC.

V and J are TRBV27 and TRBJ2-7, with D unclear. Germline V gene data show CDR1 as MNHEY and CDR2 as SMNVEV (reference sequence). This CDR3 contains 14 residues. V was pared by 1 base and J by 2 bases, with 9 bases between. The CDR3 reads CASSLFAQTYEQYF. As DNA, the CDR3 is TGTGCCAGCAGTTTATTCGCACAAACCTACGAGCAGTACTTC.

V gene TRBV27 combines with J gene TRBJ2-1; no reliable D call. Trimming took off 0 bases at V and 12 bases at J, with 12 bases between the two ends. The CDR3 runs to 13 residues. Germline values: CDR1 MNHEY, CDR2 SMNVEV (reference sequence). As DNA, the CDR3 is TGTGCCAGCAGTTTATCAAGCAGTTGGTCGCAGTTCTTC. Translating it yields CASSLSSSWSQFF.

The CDR3 nucleotides read TGCAGTGCTAAGCCCAATGAGCAGTTCTTC. Translated: CSAKPNEQFF. The chain joins TRBV20-1 to TRBJ2-1; D unresolved. The CDR3 runs 10 residues. V was cut by 4 bases and J by 6 bases, with 4 bases left in between. CDR1 is DFQATT and CDR2 is SNEGSKA in the germline V gene (reference sequence).

The rearrangement uses TRBV7-8 and TRBJ1-1, with D uncertain. V lost 0 bases and J lost 1, with 12 bases in between. The CDR3 runs 16 residues. The germline CDR1 and CDR2 sequences are SGHVS and FQNEAQ. CDR3 sequence (DNA): TGTGCCAGCAGCTTAGCGCTGTGGGTTGCGAACACTGAAGCTTTCTTT. Translation: CASSLALWVANTEAFF.

The V call is TRBV5-6, the J call TRBJ1-1; weak D call: TRBD1 (5 bases). With 4 bases removed from V and 11 bases from J, the gap between germline ends came to 15 bases. Germline CDR1 reads SGHDT; CDR2 reads YYEEEE. CDR3 length equals 12 residues. The DNA for the CDR3 is TGTGCCAGCAGCGGCGCCGGGGCGGAGGCTTTCTTT. Translation: CASSGAGAEAFF.

The V and J genes are TRBV12-5 and TRBJ1-1; possible D gene TRBD1, 6 bases. The CDR3 loop spans 15 amino acids. The V end was cut by 4 bases, the J end by 6 bases, with 18 bases between. Germline V gives CDR1 LGHNT, CDR2 FRNRAP. CDR3 amino acids: CASGSEDGAGAEAFF. Here the CDR3 DNA reads TGTGCTAGTGGTTCGGAGGACGGAGCAGGGGCTGAAGCTTTCTTT.

J is TRBJ1-1 and V is TRBV18; TRBD1 agrees at 9 bases. Germline assignment: CDR1 KGHSH and CDR2 LQKENI. V lost 3 bases, J lost 2 bases, and 7 bases stayed unmatched. The CDR3 is 16 amino acids. CDR3: CASSPDRDRANTEAFF. The CDR3 bases are TGTGCCAGCTCACCCGACCGGGACAGGGCAAACACTGAAGCTTTCTTT.

The chain employs TRBV7-9 and TRBJ1-2, with D tentatively TRBD1 (5 bases). V lost 4 bases and J 5 bases, leaving 17 bases between the germline ends. CDR1 is SEHNR, CDR2 FQNEAQ, per germline (reference sequence). The CDR3 is 15 amino acids. CDR3 nucleotide sequence: TGTGCCAGCAGCTCGGCAGGACACTCCCTTTATGGCTACACCTTC. Protein product: CASSSAGHSLYGYTF.